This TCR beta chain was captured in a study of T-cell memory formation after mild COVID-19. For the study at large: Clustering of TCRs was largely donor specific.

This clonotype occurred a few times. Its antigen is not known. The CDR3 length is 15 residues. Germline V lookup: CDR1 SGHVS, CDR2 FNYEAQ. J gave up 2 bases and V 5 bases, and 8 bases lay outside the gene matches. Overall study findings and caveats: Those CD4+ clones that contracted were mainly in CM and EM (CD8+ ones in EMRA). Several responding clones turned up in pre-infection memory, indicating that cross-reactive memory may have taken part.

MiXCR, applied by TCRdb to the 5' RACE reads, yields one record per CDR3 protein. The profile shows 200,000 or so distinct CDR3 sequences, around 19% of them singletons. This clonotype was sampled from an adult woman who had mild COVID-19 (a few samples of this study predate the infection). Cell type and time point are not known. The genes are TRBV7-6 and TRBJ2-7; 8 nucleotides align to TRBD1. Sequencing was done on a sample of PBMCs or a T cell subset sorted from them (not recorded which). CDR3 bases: TGTGCCAGCAGCCCCGGACAGGGAATCGCCTACGAGCAGTACTTC. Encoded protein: CASSPGQGIAYEQYF.